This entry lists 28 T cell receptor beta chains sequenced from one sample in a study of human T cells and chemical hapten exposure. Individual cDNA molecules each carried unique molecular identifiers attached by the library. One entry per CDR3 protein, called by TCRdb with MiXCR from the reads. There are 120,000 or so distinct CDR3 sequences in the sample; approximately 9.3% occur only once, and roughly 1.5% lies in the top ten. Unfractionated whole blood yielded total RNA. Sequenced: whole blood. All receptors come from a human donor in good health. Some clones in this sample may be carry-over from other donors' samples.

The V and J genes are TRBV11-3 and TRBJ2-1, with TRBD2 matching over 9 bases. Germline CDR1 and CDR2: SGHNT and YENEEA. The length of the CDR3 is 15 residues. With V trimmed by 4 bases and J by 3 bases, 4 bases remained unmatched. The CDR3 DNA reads TGTGCCAGCAGCTCTACTAGCGGGCTCTACAATGAGCAGTTCTTC. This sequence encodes CASSSTSGLYNEQFF.

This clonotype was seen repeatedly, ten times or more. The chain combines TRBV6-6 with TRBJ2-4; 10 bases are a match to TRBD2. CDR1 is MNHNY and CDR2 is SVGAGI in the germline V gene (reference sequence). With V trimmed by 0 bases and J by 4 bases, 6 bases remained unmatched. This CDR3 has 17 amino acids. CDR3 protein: CASSYSTAGGLKNIQYF. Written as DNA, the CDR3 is TGTGCCAGCAGTTACTCGACAGCGGGGGGGCTTAAAAACATTCAGTACTTC.

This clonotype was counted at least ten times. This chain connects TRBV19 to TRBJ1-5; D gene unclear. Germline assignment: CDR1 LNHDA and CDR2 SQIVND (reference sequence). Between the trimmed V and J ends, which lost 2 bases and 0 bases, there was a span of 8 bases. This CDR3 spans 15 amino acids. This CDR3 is CASSIRTDSNQPQHF. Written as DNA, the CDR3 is TGTGCCAGTAGTATAAGGACGGATAGCAATCAGCCCCAGCATTTT.

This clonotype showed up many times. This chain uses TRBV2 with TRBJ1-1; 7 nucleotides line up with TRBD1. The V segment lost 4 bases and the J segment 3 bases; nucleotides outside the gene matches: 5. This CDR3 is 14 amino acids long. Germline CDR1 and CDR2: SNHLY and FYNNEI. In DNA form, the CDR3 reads TGTGCCAGCAGTGGAAAACAGGGGTACACTGAAGCTTTCTTT. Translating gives CASSGKQGYTEAFF.

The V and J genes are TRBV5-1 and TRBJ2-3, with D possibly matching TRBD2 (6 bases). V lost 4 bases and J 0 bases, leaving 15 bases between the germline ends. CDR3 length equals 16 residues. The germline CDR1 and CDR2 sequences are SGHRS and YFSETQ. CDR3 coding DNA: TGCGCCAGCAGCCTAATTAGCGGTCGGAGCACAGATACGCAGTATTTT. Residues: CASSLISGRSTDTQYF.

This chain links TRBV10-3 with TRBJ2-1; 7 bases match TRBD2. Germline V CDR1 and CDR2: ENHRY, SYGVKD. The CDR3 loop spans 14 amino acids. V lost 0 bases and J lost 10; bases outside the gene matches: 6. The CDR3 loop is CAISESRRGVEQFF. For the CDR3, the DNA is TGTGCCATCAGTGAGTCGAGACGGGGGGTCGAGCAGTTCTTC.

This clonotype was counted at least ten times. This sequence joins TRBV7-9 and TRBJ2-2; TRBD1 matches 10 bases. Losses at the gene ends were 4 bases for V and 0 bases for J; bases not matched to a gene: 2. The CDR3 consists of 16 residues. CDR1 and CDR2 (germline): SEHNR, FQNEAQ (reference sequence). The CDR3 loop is CASSYGQGANTGELFF. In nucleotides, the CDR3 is TGTGCCAGCAGCTATGGACAGGGGGCGAACACCGGGGAGCTGTTTTTT.

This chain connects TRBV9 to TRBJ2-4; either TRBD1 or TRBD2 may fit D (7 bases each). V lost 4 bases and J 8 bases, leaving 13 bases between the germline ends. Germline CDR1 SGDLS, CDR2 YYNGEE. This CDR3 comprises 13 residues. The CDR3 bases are TGTGCCAGCAGCCCTGCAGGGGGGGACATTCAGTACTTC. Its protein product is CASSPAGGDIQYF.

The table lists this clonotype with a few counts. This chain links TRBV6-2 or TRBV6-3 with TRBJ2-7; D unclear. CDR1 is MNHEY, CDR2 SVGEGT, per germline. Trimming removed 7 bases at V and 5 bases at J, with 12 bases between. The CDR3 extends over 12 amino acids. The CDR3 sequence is CASINPGNEQYF. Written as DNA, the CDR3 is TGTGCCAGCATCAACCCCGGAAACGAGCAGTACTTC.

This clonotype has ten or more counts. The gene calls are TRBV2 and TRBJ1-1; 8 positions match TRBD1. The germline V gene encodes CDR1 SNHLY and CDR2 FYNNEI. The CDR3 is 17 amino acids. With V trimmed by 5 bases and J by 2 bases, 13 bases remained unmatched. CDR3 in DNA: TGTGCCAGCAGTATACCCCAACCGACAGGGGTTAACACTGAAGCTTTCTTT. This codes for CASSIPQPTGVNTEAFF.

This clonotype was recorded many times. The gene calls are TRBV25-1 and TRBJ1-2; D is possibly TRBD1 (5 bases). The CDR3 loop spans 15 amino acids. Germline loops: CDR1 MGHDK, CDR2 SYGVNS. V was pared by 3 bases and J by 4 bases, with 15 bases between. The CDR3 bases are TGTGCCAGCAGTGAGGAGGGGTTGGGAGGCTATGGCTACACCTTC. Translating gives CASSEEGLGGYGYTF.

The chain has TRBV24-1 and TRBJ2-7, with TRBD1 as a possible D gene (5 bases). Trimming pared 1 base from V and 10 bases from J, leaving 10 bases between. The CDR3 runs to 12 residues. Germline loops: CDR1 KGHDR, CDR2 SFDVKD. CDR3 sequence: CATSDLSGHQYF. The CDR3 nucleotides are TGTGCCACCAGTGATTTATCCGGACACCAGTACTTC.

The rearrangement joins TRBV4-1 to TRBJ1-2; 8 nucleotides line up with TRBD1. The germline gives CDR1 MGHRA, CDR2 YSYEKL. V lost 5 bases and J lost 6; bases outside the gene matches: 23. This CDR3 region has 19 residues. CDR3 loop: CASSFKASRAGGVFDGYTF. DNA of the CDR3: TGCGCCAGCAGCTTCAAAGCCTCAAGAGCAGGGGGCGTTTTCGATGGCTACACCTTC.

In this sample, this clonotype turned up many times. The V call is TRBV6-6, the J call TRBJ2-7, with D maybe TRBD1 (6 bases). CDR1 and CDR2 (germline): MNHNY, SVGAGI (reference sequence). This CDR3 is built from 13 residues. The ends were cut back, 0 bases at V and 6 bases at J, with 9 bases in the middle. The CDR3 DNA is TGTGCCAGCAGTTACTCGTTAGGGGGCGAGCAGTACTTC. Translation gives CASSYSLGGEQYF.

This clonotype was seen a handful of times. The CDR3 reads CASRSPGDYGYTF. In DNA, the CDR3 is TGTGCCAGTAGAAGCCCCGGGGACTATGGCTACACCTTC. The chain is built from TRBV19 and TRBJ1-2; D is ambiguous. The CDR3 runs to 13 residues. Per germline, CDR1 LNHDA and CDR2 SQIVND (reference sequence). V gave up 6 bases and J gave up 3 bases, with 11 bases separating them.

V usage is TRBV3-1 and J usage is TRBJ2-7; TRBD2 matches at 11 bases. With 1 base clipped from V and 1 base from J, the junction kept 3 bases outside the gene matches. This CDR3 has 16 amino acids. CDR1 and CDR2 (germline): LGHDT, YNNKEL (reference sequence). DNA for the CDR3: TGTGCCAGCAGCCAAGGACTAGCGGGGCTGTCCTACGAGCAGTACTTC. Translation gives CASSQGLAGLSYEQYF.

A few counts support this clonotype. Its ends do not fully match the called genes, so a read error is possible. Here the CDR3 reads CASSLAGLADNEQFF. The CDR3 DNA reads TGTGCCAGCAGCCTAGCGGGACTAGCAGACAATGAGCAGTTCTTC. The V gene is TRBV7-8, the J gene TRBJ2-1; 9 bases align to TRBD2. CDR1 and CDR2 from the germline V gene are SGHVS and FQNEAQ. This CDR3 comprises 15 residues.

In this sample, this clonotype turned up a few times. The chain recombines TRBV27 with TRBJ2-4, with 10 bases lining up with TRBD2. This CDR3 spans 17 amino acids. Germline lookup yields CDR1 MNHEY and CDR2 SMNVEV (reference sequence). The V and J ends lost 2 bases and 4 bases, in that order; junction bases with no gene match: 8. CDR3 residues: CASSLSGGGQRKNIQYF. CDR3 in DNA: TGTGCCAGCAGTTTAAGCGGGGGGGGACAGAGGAAAAACATTCAGTACTTC.

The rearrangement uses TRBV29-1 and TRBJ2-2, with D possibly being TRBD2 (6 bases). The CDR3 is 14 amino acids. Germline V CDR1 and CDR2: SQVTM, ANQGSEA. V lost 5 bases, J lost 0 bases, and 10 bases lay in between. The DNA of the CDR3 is TGCAGCGTTTTACTAGCAGCGAACACCGGGGAGCTGTTTTTT. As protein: CSVLLAANTGELFF.

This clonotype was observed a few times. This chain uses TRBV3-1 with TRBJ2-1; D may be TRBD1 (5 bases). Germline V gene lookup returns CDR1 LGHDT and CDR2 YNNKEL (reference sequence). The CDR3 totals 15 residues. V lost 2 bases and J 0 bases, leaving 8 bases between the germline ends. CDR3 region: CASSQQGSSYNEQFF. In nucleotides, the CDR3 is TGTGCCAGCAGCCAACAGGGTAGCTCCTACAATGAGCAGTTCTTC.

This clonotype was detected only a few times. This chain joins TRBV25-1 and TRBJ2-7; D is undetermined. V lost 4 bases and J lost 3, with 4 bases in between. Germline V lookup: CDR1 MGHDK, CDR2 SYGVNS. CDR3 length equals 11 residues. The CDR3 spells CASSVDYEQYF. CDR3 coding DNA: TGTGCCAGCAGTGTGGACTACGAGCAGTACTTC.

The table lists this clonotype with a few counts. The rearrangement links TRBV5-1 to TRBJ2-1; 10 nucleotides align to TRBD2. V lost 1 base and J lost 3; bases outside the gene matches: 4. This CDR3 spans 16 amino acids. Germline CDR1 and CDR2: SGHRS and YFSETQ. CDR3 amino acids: CASSLPSGSLYNEQFF. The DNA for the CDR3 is TGCGCCAGCAGCTTGCCTAGCGGGAGCCTCTACAATGAGCAGTTCTTC.

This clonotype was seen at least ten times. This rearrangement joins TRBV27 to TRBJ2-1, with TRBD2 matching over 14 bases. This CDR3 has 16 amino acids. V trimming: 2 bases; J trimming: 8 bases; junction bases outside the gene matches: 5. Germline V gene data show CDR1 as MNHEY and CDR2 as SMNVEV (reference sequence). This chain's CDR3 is CASSLGTSGSWDEQFF. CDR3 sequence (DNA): TGTGCCAGCAGTTTAGGGACTAGCGGGAGTTGGGATGAGCAGTTCTTC.

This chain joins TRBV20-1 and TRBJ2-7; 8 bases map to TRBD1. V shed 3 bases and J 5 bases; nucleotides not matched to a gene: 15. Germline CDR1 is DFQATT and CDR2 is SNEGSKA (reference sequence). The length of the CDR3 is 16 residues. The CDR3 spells CSARSLADRDFNEQYF. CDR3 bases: TGCAGTGCTAGGTCTTTAGCGGACAGGGACTTTAACGAGCAGTACTTC.

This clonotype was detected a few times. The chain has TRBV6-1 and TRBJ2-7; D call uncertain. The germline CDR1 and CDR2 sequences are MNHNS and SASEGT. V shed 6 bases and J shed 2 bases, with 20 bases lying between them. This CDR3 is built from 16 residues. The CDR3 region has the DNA TGTGCCAGCAGAGTCCTACAGTCTGTTTTAACCTACGAGCAGTACTTC. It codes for CASRVLQSVLTYEQYF.

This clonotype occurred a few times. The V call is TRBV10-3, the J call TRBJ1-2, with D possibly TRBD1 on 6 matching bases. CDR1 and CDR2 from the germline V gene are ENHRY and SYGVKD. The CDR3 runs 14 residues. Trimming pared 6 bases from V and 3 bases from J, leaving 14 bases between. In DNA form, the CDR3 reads TGTGCCATCAGCCAACAGGGATTTGACTATGGCTACACCTTC. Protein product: CAISQQGFDYGYTF.

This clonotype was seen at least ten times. CDR3 sequence: CASSPWASGGYEQYF. DNA for the CDR3: TGTGCCAGCAGTCCCTGGGCTAGCGGGGGTTACGAGCAGTACTTC. The chain is built from TRBV6-5 and TRBJ2-7, with TRBD2 matching 10 bases. CDR1 is MNHEY, CDR2 SVGAGI, per germline. The CDR3 extends over 15 amino acids. After removal of 5 bases from V and 4 bases from J, the junction contained 8 bases not matched to a gene.

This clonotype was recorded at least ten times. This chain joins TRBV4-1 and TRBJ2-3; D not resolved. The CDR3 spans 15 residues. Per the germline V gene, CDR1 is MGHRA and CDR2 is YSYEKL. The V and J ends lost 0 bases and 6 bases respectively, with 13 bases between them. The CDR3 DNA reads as TGCGCCAGCAGCCAAGAGATAGCCCTGGGGGATACGCAGTATTTT. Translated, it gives CASSQEIALGDTQYF.